One and the same sample provided the 19 T cell receptor beta chains below, sequenced in a study of blood T cell repertoires in COVID-19. Some clones are missing from TCRdb's copy, which holds only in-frame ones; the method was immunoSEQ multiplex PCR. The table has 130,000 or so clones, approximately 79% seen once. The source material was PBMCs or T cells enriched from blood (not recorded which). These receptors originate from a man in his forties or fifties with acute COVID-19.

As regards this clone: At the DNA level, this CDR3 is encoded by other sequences in the same sample as well. V usage is TRBV24-1 and J usage is TRBJ1-2; no clear D. The CDR3 length is 12 residues. Trimming shortened V by 2 bases and J by 5 bases, and 5 bases separated the two germline ends. Germline loops: CDR1 KGHDR, CDR2 SFDVKD. The CDR3 loop reads CATSDSVYGYTF. The CDR3 region has the DNA TGTGCCACCAGTGATTCTGTTTATGGCTACACCTTC.

V is TRBV18 and J is TRBJ2-1; D is possibly TRBD2 (5 bases). CDR1 is KGHSH and CDR2 is LQKENI in the germline V gene. The V and J ends lost 0 bases and 1 base respectively, with 10 bases between them. The CDR3 sequence is 16 residues long. DNA for the CDR3: TGTGCCAGCTCACCACCACAAGCGGATTCCTACAATGAGCAGTTCTTC. This sequence encodes CASSPPQADSYNEQFF.

The chain couples TRBV6-5 to TRBJ1-4, with D uncertain. Per germline, CDR1 MNHEY and CDR2 SVGAGI. The CDR3 is 14 residues long. Trimming took 5 bases from V and 0 from J, leaving 7 bases between them. This chain's CDR3 is CASSNYATNEKLFF. As DNA, the CDR3 is TGTGCCAGCAGTAATTATGCAACTAATGAAAAACTGTTTTTT.

DNA for the CDR3: TGTGCCAGTAGTGGAGGCAATGGCAATCAGCCCCAGCATTTT. It yields the protein CASSGGNGNQPQHF. The chain carries TRBV19 and TRBJ1-5; D is unresolved. CDR3 length: 14 residues. In germline, CDR1 is LNHDA, CDR2 SQIVND (reference sequence). V was trimmed by 5 bases and J by 2 bases, leaving 10 bases between them.

The chain recombines TRBV6-5 with TRBJ2-7; tentative D call: TRBD1 (6 bases). CDR3 length: 14 residues. The germline V gene has CDR1 MNHEY and CDR2 SVGAGI. Trimming took off 2 bases at V and 3 bases at J, with 11 bases between the two ends. The CDR3 region is CASSYAGARYEQYF. The CDR3 region has the DNA TGTGCCAGCAGTTACGCAGGGGCTCGCTACGAGCAGTACTTC.

The V gene is TRBV27, the J gene TRBJ1-1, with 8 bases fitting TRBD1. The V segment lost 6 bases and the J segment 1 base; nucleotides outside the gene matches: 7. CDR1 is MNHEY and CDR2 is SMNVEV in the germline V gene (reference sequence). The CDR3 is 15 amino acids. CDR3 sequence reads: CASRLQGAGNTEAFF. The CDR3 nucleotides read TGTGCCAGCAGGCTTCAGGGGGCTGGGAACACTGAAGCTTTCTTT.

This clone showed up many times. The chain uses TRBV28 and TRBJ2-1, with 9 nucleotides matching TRBD2. Trimming removed 5 bases from V and 4 bases from J; junction bases left unmatched: 18. Germline-derived CDR1 and CDR2 are MDHEN and SYDVKM. The CDR3 contains 19 residues. The DNA of the CDR3 is TGTGCCAGCAGTCCCTCGAGGACTAGCGAATTCTTTTCTTACAATGAGCAGTTCTTC. The encoded protein is CASSPSRTSEFFSYNEQFF. Full variable domain (outside the CDR3, taken from reference TRBV28 and TRBJ2-1): DVKVTQSSRYLVKRTGEKVFLECVQDMDHENMFWYRQDPGLGLRLIYFSYDVKMKEKGDIPEGYSVSREKKERFSLILESASTNQTSMYLCASSPSRTSEFFSYNEQFFGPGTRLTVL.

The rearrangement links TRBV27 to TRBJ2-7, with a tentative D call TRBD1 (6 bases). This CDR3 region has 14 residues. The V gene lost 3 bases and the J gene lost 2 bases, with 11 bases spanning the gap. The germline gives CDR1 MNHEY, CDR2 SMNVEV (reference sequence). The CDR3 DNA follows: TGTGCCAGCAGTTTGGAACAGGGTGCCTACGAGCAGTACTTC. Amino acids: CASSLEQGAYEQYF.

This clone showed up just once. The genes are TRBV18 and TRBJ2-2; 9 bases align to TRBD1. Germline V gene lookup returns CDR1 KGHSH and CDR2 LQKENI. This CDR3 region has 15 residues. V lost 6 bases, J lost 6 bases, and 8 bases stayed unmatched. The CDR3 loop reads CASSSRDRDPGELFF. The CDR3 DNA sequence: TGTGCCAGCTCTTCCCGGGACAGGGACCCCGGGGAGCTGTTTTTT.

The rearrangement links TRBV3-1 (or the pseudogene TRBV3-2) to TRBJ1-2, with D uncertain. Germline CDR1 reads LGHDT; CDR2 reads YNNKEL (reference sequence). The length of the CDR3 is 14 residues. Trimming removed 1 base from V and 7 bases from J, with 13 bases in between. CDR3 loop: CASSQVAGLSGYTF. Written as DNA, the CDR3 is TGTGCCAGCAGCCAAGTAGCCGGACTCAGTGGCTACACCTTC.

The sample holds a few counts of this clone. J is TRBJ1-1 and V is TRBV10-3, with TRBD1 matching over 7 bases. Germline CDR1 and CDR2: ENHRY and SYGVKD. The V gene end was trimmed by 6 bases and the J gene end by 5 bases; junction bases not matched to a gene: 9. This CDR3 is 14 amino acids long. The CDR3 is CAIRAGGRNTEAFF. Here the CDR3 DNA reads TGTGCCATCAGGGCAGGGGGACGGAATACTGAAGCTTTCTTT.

The gene calls are TRBV11-2 and TRBJ1-5; tentative D call: TRBD1 (5 bases). The CDR3 sequence is 15 residues long. V lost 1 base to trimming and J lost 4 bases, with 11 bases between them. Per germline, CDR1 SGHAT and CDR2 FQNNGV. CDR3 coding DNA: TGTGCCAGCAGCTTAGGGCAGGGAAGGAATCAGCCCCAGCATTTT. Protein: CASSLGQGRNQPQHF.

The chain combines TRBV7-3 with TRBJ1-2, with a weak D call TRBD1 (5 bases). CDR1 and CDR2 (germline): SGHTA, FQGTGA. Trimming left V 0 bases short and J 4 bases short, with 12 bases between. The length of the CDR3 is 15 residues. The CDR3 region is CASSLTAGGRYGYTF. CDR3 bases: TGTGCCAGCAGCTTAACGGCGGGGGGTCGCTATGGCTACACCTTC.

V gene TRBV5-4 combines with J gene TRBJ1-4, with TRBD1 identical over 7 bases. CDR3 length: 12 amino acids. Unmatched junction bases numbered 2, after V lost 4 bases and J lost 8 bases. Germline lookup yields CDR1 SGHNT and CDR2 YYREEE (reference sequence). The CDR3 coding sequence is TGTGCCAGCAGCACGGACAGGGAAAAACTGTTTTTT. Translation: CASSTDREKLFF.

This clone was seen a few times. The V call is TRBV5-1, the J call TRBJ2-3, with 10 bases identical to TRBD2. CDR1 and CDR2 from the germline V gene are SGHRS and YFSETQ. The J segment lost 4 bases and the V segment lost 1 base, leaving 9 bases of the junction unmatched. CDR3 size: 17 residues. CDR3 DNA sequence: TGCGCCAGCAGCTTGAGCCTAGCGGGAGCCTCCGCAGATACGCAGTATTTT. This codes for CASSLSLAGASADTQYF. Together with reference TRBV5-1 and TRBJ2-3, the CDR3 gives the full variable domain: KAGVTQTPRYLIKTRGQQVTLSCSPISGHRSVSWYQQTPGQGLQFLFEYFSETQRNKGNFPGRFSGRQFSNSRSEMNVSTLELGDSALYLCASSLSLAGASADTQYFGPGTRLTVL.

This chain connects TRBV3-1 (or the pseudogene TRBV3-2) to TRBJ1-1; TRBD1 matches at 7 bases. Trimming at V came to 0 bases and at J to 11 bases, leaving 9 bases not matched to a gene. In germline, CDR1 is LGHDT, CDR2 YNNKEL (reference sequence). The CDR3 contains 14 residues. Here the CDR3 DNA reads TGTGCCAGCAGCCAAGAGGGACAGCGAGATCAGGCTTTCTTT. Residues: CASSQEGQRDQAFF.

The chain's CDR3 is CASSFGQGVYTF. For the CDR3, the DNA is TGTGCCAGCAGTTTTGGCCAGGGGGTCTACACCTTC. The chain is built from TRBV12-3 or TRBV12-4 and TRBJ1-2; 7 bases are a match to TRBD1. CDR3 size: 12 residues. With V trimmed by 3 bases and J by 10 bases, 5 bases remained unmatched.

The rearrangement joins TRBV9 to TRBJ2-2; D unresolved. Germline lookup yields CDR1 SGDLS and CDR2 YYNGEE. V lost 4 bases and J 6 bases, leaving 7 bases between the germline ends. CDR3 length equals 12 residues. This CDR3 is CASSLSSGELFF. CDR3 coding DNA: TGTGCCAGCAGCTTATCGTCCGGGGAGCTGTTTTTT.

The chain joins TRBV6-5 to TRBJ2-7, with TRBD1 identical over 10 bases. Trimming at V came to 0 bases and at J to 7 bases, leaving 3 bases not matched to a gene. This CDR3 spans 14 amino acids. Germline V CDR1 and CDR2: MNHEY, SVGAGI. The CDR3 nucleotides are TGTGCCAGCAGTTACTCCGCGGGACAGGGGGAGCAGTACTTC. This translates into CASSYSAGQGEQYF.